This T cell receptor (beta chain) was sequenced in a study of Graves' ophthalmopathy and Graves' hyperthyroidism. The CDR3 consists of 13 residues. The germline V gene encodes CDR1 DFQATT and CDR2 SNEGSKA (reference sequence). This clonotype appeared many times. The authors amplified TCR beta CDR3 regions, and they did so from RNA transcripts for repertoire sequencing. The authors performed first-round RT-PCR with HTBI primers and then a second-round multiplex PCR. TCRdb re-analysed the multiplex PCR reads in MiXCR, keeping a single row per CDR3 protein. In the table there are a few hundred thousand distinct CDR3 sequences, under 45% of which are singletons.

The V and J genes are TRBV20-1 and TRBJ1-1; tentative D call: TRBD1 (5 bases). The TCR sequence derives from an adult man with Graves' hyperthyroidism. Source material: peripheral blood or thyroid tissue (not recorded which). CDR3 in amino acids: CRPGNRVLTEAFF. For the CDR3, the DNA is TGCAGGCCAGGGAATCGGGTTCTCACTGAAGCTTTCTTT.